The 7 T cell receptor beta chains below come from one sample, sequenced in a study of identical twins listed by TCRdb under 2016. The library was built by means of 5' RACE. Sequencing took place on an Illumina HiSeq 2000. Clones were called with MiXCR by TCRdb after fastp trimmed the public reads at Q25, and only in-frame beta chains were retained. Merged by CDR3 protein, the rows form single entries marked with the most common genes and DNA. The sample table shows 200,000 to 250,000 distinct CDR3 sequences, and roughly an eighth are seen once. The ten largest clones capture around 9.5% of the sample. The source material was memory (CD45RO+) T cells sorted from blood. The sample's cell subset or site, from its label and the paper: CD45RO+ enriched T cells. These receptors were collected from a woman younger than 35 in good health.

As for this clonotype: One junction end does not reproduce the germline sequence, and a read error may be involved. J is TRBJ2-7 and V is TRBV6-1; D gene uncertain. CDR3 length: 10 residues. CDR1 and CDR2 from the germline V gene are MNHNS and SASEGT. This CDR3 reads CASSVMALNF. The CDR3 DNA is TGTGCCAGCAGTGTTATGGCACTTAACTTC.

This clonotype was counted a few times. The chain combines TRBV29-1 with TRBJ2-3, with 10 bases lining up with TRBD2. Germline V gene sequence: CDR1 SQVTM, CDR2 ANQGSEA. V was pared by 7 bases and J by 4 bases, with 5 bases of the junction left unmatched. The CDR3 spans 13 residues. CDR3 DNA sequence: TGCAGCGGACGAGCGGGAGGGCCAGATACGCAGTATTTT. It translates to CSGRAGGPDTQYF.

This chain links TRBV6-5 with TRBJ2-7; TRBD1 aligns across 9 bases. This CDR3 has 15 residues. V gave up 0 bases and J gave up 4 bases; unmatched junction bases: 4. Per germline, CDR1 MNHEY and CDR2 SVGAGI. The CDR3 DNA reads as TGTGCCAGCAGTTACTCGGACAGGGGCCCTTACGAGCAGTACTTC. Protein: CASSYSDRGPYEQYF.

This clonotype was seen repeatedly, ten times or more. The genes are TRBV12-3 or TRBV12-4 and TRBJ2-1, with TRBD2 as a possible D gene (6 bases). This CDR3 spans 14 amino acids. Trimming pared 3 bases from V and 3 bases from J, leaving 9 bases between. The CDR3 region has the DNA TGTGCCAGCAGTTTGAGCGGGCTCTACAATGAGCAGTTCTTC. It specifies CASSLSGLYNEQFF.

The chain couples TRBV6-2 or TRBV6-3 to TRBJ1-2, with D uncertain. V was trimmed by 2 bases and J by 8 bases, leaving 12 bases between them. This CDR3 is built from 13 residues. Germline assignment: CDR1 MNHEY and CDR2 SVGEGT. CDR3: CASSYAGPGGYTF. As DNA, the CDR3 is TGTGCCAGCAGTTACGCCGGGCCTGGAGGCTACACCTTC.

This clonotype showed up just a few times. V usage is TRBV11-2 and J usage is TRBJ2-4; 11 bases are shared with TRBD2. The CDR3 has 18 residues. Germline-derived CDR1 and CDR2 are SGHAT and FQNNGV. The trim removed 1 base at V and 2 bases at J, leaving 7 bases unmatched. The CDR3 DNA reads as TGTGCCAGCAGCTTAGTTAGCGGGAGGGCCCAGTCCAAAAACATTCAGTACTTC. Translation gives CASSLVSGRAQSKNIQYF.

The chain combines TRBV2 with TRBJ1-5, with D perhaps matching TRBD1 (6 bases). Germline CDR1 and CDR2: SNHLY and FYNNEI. This CDR3 region has 15 residues. Trimming pared 4 bases from V and 4 bases from J, leaving 14 bases between. The CDR3 coding sequence is TGTGCCAGCAGTGCCGGACAGACAAAGAATCAGCCCCAGCATTTT. This encodes CASSAGQTKNQPQHF. The full variable domain, in which reference TRBV2 and TRBJ1-5 provide the parts outside the CDR3, is EPEVTQTPSHQVTQMGQEVILRCVPISNHLYFYWYRQILGQKVEFLVSFYNNEISEKSEIFDDQFSVERPDGSNFTLKIRSTKLEDSAMYFCASSAGQTKNQPQHFGDGTRLSIL.